This TCR beta chain came from a study of CD8 T cells in Susac syndrome (dated by TCRdb to the late 2010s). Regarding the complete study: Repertoire sequencing was used to test whether CD8+ T cell activation and differentiation in Susac syndrome was antigen driven. Clonality of the CD8+ T cell repertoire was compared between over ten healthy donors, about 14 Susac syndrome patients and 15 multiple sclerosis patients. Results the study describes overall, beyond this receptor: The number of individuals in the TCR sequencing and HLA analysis was acknowledged as relatively small.

Peripheral blood CD8+ and CD4+ T cells from healthy donors, Susac syndrome patients and multiple sclerosis patients were profiled using high-throughput TCR beta sequencing. The multiple sclerosis controls were treatment-naive patients who had stable or active relapsing-remitting disease and met the revised McDonald criteria. Bulk CD8+ and CD4+ T cells were purified magnetically by negative isolation, whereas CD8+ TEMRA cells were enriched by FACS. Blood was collected in EDTA tubes and processed within 24 hours, with PBMCs isolated through density gradient centrifugation. PBMCs intended for TCR sequencing were cryopreserved in liquid nitrogen and thawed later in a water bath at 37 degrees C. A purity of at least 90% was achieved for sorted or isolated CD4+, CD8+ and CD8+ TEMRA cells. CDR3 length: 16 amino acids, cysteine to phenylalanine. Here the CDR3 DNA is all that survives: 48 bases in frame from base 1. Looking up the germline V gene yields CDR1 MNHNS and CDR2 SASEGT.

RNA was extracted with the RNeasy kit and 0.5 to 1 ug was reverse transcribed using random hexamers. The immunoSEQ multiplex PCR assay, which covers 54 Vbeta and 13 Jbeta segments, was used to amplify TCR beta CDR3 regions. Bias from PCR amplification was corrected by using a synthetic template baseline for primer optimization and for computational correction. Turning to the authors' computational methods: Reads were annotated to V, D and J genes according to IMGT and were analyzed with immunoSEQ Analyzer, with only productive sequences retained. Clonality was computed as one minus Shannon entropy normalized by log2 of the number of productive unique sequences. Public and private clones were assessed among the 100 most prevalent clones of each patient and control. Susac-specific clones were defined as absent from healthy and MS cohorts, 850 to 1,300 published viral clones and other ImmuneACCESS disease sequences. The public reads were run again by TCRdb, first through fastp at Q25 and then through MiXCR, and only productive beta chains were kept. Rows matching on CDR3 protein sequence are summarized as one entry with the most common DNA and genes. In this record, the V and J calls reflect TCRdb's handling and not the investigators' own analysis. This sample comprises about 130,000 distinct CDR3 sequences, 85% to 95% of them detected only once. The top ten hold roughly 0.3% of the sample.

On this clonotype itself: No antigen is known for it. No qualities accompany the bases; no much larger clone lies one base away.

This chain is built from TRBV6-1 and TRBJ1-5; the D gene is unclear. The origin of this receptor is a human donor with multiple sclerosis. Source material: CD8+ T cells from PBMCs. The nucleotide sequence reads TGTGCGCCGCTCATGCCGGGCAAGCGGGGCAATCAGCCCCAGCATTTT. Translated, it gives CAPLMPGKRGNQPQHF.